The clone carrying this TCR beta chain was observed a few times. Its specificity is not known. The source of the sample is a study of identical twins. Findings and caveats of the study: It was out-of-frame TCR alpha sharing in monozygotic twins that models underestimated. The study reached conclusions through statistical analysis that was cross-sectional, not following the same donors.

Template switching, a step in the protocol, added a universal primer site, and cDNA carried unique molecular identifiers. TCRdb used MiXCR to reprocess the 5' RACE reads, holding one entry per CDR3 protein. The table includes some 1,600,000 distinct CDR3 sequences, less than 40% detected once. Germline V lookup: CDR1 LNHDA, CDR2 SQIVND (reference sequence). The CDR3 sequence is 16 residues long. V was trimmed by 5 bases and J by 2 bases, leaving 16 bases between them. The source of this sequence is a newborn girl in good health. The chain uses TRBV19 and TRBJ1-5; D is unresolved. The specimen sequenced was cord blood. As DNA, the CDR3 is TGTGCCAGTAGTGTCGTGGGCAGGCGGGGCAATCAGCCCCAGCATTTT. Residues: CASSVVGRRGNQPQHF.